The 7 T cell receptor beta chains presented below share a single source sample, sequenced in a study of blood T cells in healthy people across ages. Next came a second PCR, run for about 6 to 11 cycles, which used a sample-barcoded 5' primer along with a J-beta primer mix. TCRdb used MiXCR to reprocess the 5' RACE reads, holding one entry per CDR3 protein. The table has roughly 1,800,000 distinct CDR3 sequences, just under 50% seen once; the top ten hold about 2.1%. The sample consisted of blood. The receptors were sampled from a woman aged 40 to 50 in good health.

This rearrangement joins TRBV28 to TRBJ2-1, with TRBD2 matching 9 bases. CDR1 MDHEN and CDR2 SYDVKM come from the germline V gene. This CDR3 spans 15 amino acids. The V segment lost 1 base and the J segment 8 bases; nucleotides outside the gene matches: 6. As DNA, the CDR3 is TGTGCCAGCAGTTTATATGGCGGGGGGGCGGATGAGCAGTTCTTC. This translates into CASSLYGGGADEQFF. The full variable domain, rest sourced from reference TRBV28 and TRBJ2-1, is DVKVTQSSRYLVKRTGEKVFLECVQDMDHENMFWYRQDPGLGLRLIYFSYDVKMKEKGDIPEGYSVSREKKERFSLILESASTNQTSMYLCASSLYGGGADEQFFGPGTRLTVL.

The genes are TRBV4-3 and TRBJ2-5, with TRBD1 matching over 10 bases. With 2 bases clipped from V and 2 bases from J, the junction kept 8 bases outside the gene matches. CDR3 length equals 17 residues. CDR1 and CDR2 from the germline V gene are LGHNA and YSLEER. CDR3 residues: CASSQMDRGRRQETQYF. The DNA for the CDR3 is TGCGCCAGCAGCCAAATGGACAGGGGGAGAAGGCAAGAGACCCAGTACTTC.

This clonotype has only a few counts. V usage is TRBV9 and J usage is TRBJ2-3; TRBD1 agrees at 8 bases. CDR3 size: 17 residues. Trimming cost V 3 bases and J 3 bases; bases outside gene matches: 12. Germline lookup yields CDR1 SGDLS and CDR2 YYNGEE. The CDR3 region has the DNA TGTGCCAGCAGCGCAAGTAGGGTAAGGACAGGGACAGATACGCAGTATTTT. It translates to CASSASRVRTGTDTQYF.

The chain carries TRBV28 and TRBJ2-3; TRBD2 matches 8 bases. Germline CDR1 and CDR2: MDHEN and SYDVKM. Losses at the gene ends were 5 bases for V and 4 bases for J; bases not matched to a gene: 5. This CDR3 spans 14 amino acids. The CDR3 region is CASSTGLAADTQYF. CDR3 DNA: TGTGCCAGCAGTACCGGACTAGCTGCAGATACGCAGTATTTT. The complete variable domain, with remaining parts taken from reference TRBV28 and TRBJ2-3, reads DVKVTQSSRYLVKRTGEKVFLECVQDMDHENMFWYRQDPGLGLRLIYFSYDVKMKEKGDIPEGYSVSREKKERFSLILESASTNQTSMYLCASSTGLAADTQYFGPGTRLTVL.

This clonotype was counted only a few times. The genes are TRBV20-1 and TRBJ1-2, with D unresolved. Trimming removed 1 base from V and 8 bases from J, with 11 bases in between. This CDR3 region has 12 residues. CDR1 and CDR2 from the germline V gene are DFQATT and SNEGSKA (reference sequence). Here the CDR3 DNA reads TGCAGTGCTAGAGTTAATACGGGGGGCTACACCTTC. As protein: CSARVNTGGYTF.

The rearrangement uses TRBV29-1 and TRBJ2-7; D is unclear. Germline loops: CDR1 SQVTM, CDR2 ANQGSEA. There are 14 residues in the CDR3. With 5 bases removed from V and 2 bases from J, the gap between germline ends came to 16 bases. DNA for the CDR3: TGCAGCGTTCCCGACGGAGCCGATCCCTACGAGCAGTACTTC. Its protein product is CSVPDGADPYEQYF.

This chain connects TRBV5-6 to TRBJ2-3, with 10 bases that match TRBD1. V lost 4 bases and J lost 5; bases outside the gene matches: 7. The CDR3 covers 15 residues. The germline V gene encodes CDR1 SGHDT and CDR2 YYEEEE. CDR3 amino acids: CASSQTGGAKDTQYF. The CDR3 DNA sequence: TGTGCCAGCAGCCAGACAGGGGGCGCGAAAGATACGCAGTATTTT. The complete variable domain, with remaining parts taken from reference TRBV5-6 and TRBJ2-3, reads DAGVTQSPTHLIKTRGQQVTLRCSPKSGHDTVSWYQQALGQGPQFIFQYYEEEERQRGNFPDRFSGHQFPNYSSELNVNALLLGDSALYLCASSQTGGAKDTQYFGPGTRLTVL.